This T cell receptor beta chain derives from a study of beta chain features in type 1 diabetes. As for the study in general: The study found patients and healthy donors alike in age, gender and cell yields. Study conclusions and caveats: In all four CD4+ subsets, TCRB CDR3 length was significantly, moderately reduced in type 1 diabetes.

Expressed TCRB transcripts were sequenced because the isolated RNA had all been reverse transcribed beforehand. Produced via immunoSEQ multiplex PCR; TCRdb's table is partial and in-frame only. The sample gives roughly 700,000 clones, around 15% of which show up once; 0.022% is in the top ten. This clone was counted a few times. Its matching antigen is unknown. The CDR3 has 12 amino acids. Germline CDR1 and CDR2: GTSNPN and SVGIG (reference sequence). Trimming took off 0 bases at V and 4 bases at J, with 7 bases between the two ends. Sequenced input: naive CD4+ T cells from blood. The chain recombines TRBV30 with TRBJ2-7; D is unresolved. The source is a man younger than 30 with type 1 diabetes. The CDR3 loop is CAWSVQPYEQYF. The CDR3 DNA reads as TGTGCCTGGAGTGTCCAGCCATACGAGCAGTACTTC.